This section outlines one TCR beta chain sequence together with its context. CDR3 length: 15 residues. Germline V CDR1 and CDR2: LNHDA, SQIVND (reference sequence). The trim removed 9 bases at V and 1 base at J, leaving 10 bases unmatched. This sample was taken from a study of radiotherapy plus CTLA-4 blockade in lung cancer. Repertoires were generated with immunoSEQ multiplex PCR, while TCRdb's copy carries only in-frame clones and drops some. This sample has 40,000 to 55,000 clones, with approximately 86% found just once. V usage is TRBV19 and J usage is TRBJ1-1, with 8 bases that match TRBD1. The sequence was obtained from a human donor with non-small cell lung cancer that progressed on radiotherapy plus ipilimumab. Some clones in this sample may be carry-over from other donors' samples. The specimen comprised peripheral blood, sampled from a patient treated with radiotherapy plus ipilimumab. The CDR3 protein is CASKTGGLGNTEAFF. CDR3 nucleotides: TGTGCCAGCAAAACAGGGGGACTCGGGAACACTGAAGCTTTCTTT.